The sequence of this T cell receptor (beta chain) was determined in a study of T cell responses to AZD1222 COVID-19 vaccine. TCRdb keeps only in-frame clones here, not all; method: immunoSEQ multiplex PCR. The table shows about 190,000 clones, with approximately 87% occurring only once. Study findings and constraints: Females outnumbered males among donors, who were mostly white British; clonal diversity was possibly underestimated.

Unmatched junction bases numbered 9, after V lost 8 bases and J lost 4 bases. Germline assignment: CDR1 MNHEY and CDR2 SMNVEV (reference sequence). The CDR3 sequence is 14 residues long. As for this clone: Its antigen is currently unknown.

The sample in question was peripheral blood, obtained on day 0 of MenACWY control vaccination. This TCR came from an adult in good health. The chain links TRBV27 to TRBJ2-7; 9 positions agree with TRBD1. CDR3 DNA: TGTGCCAGCTCCCGCCGGGACAGGGAATACGAGCAGTACTTC. Its translation: CASSRRDREYEQYF.